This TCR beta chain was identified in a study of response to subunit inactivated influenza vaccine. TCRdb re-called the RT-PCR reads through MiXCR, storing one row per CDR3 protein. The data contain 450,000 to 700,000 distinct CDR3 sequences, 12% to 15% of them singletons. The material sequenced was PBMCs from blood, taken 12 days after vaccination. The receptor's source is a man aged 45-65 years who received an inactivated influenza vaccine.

In nucleotides, the CDR3 is TGTGCCAGCAGCTTAAAGTGGGGACAGGGATATGAGCAGTTCTTC. Encoded protein: CASSLKWGQGYEQFF. The rearrangement links TRBV7-3 to TRBJ2-1; 9 bases are shared with TRBD1. The V gene's germline CDR1 is SGHTA and CDR2 FQGTGA. V was pared by 1 base and J by 8 bases, with 6 bases of the junction left unmatched. This CDR3 has 15 residues.